One sample yielded the 18 T cell receptor beta chains listed below, sequenced in a study of blood T cell repertoires in COVID-19. Method: immunoSEQ multiplex PCR; TCRdb's copy keeps in-frame clones and lacks some. The table lists around 120,000 clones, about 89% of them singletons. The sample was peripheral blood. Receptors originate from a woman in her 70s with acute or convalescent COVID-19.

CDR3 in amino acids: CARRGGVGCVFF. Written as DNA, the CDR3 is TGCGCCAGGCGGGGCGGGGTAGGGTGTGTGTTTTTT. This rearrangement joins TRBV5-1 to TRBJ1-4; perhaps TRBD1 as D (5 bases). The CDR3 contains 12 residues. Germline V lookup: CDR1 SGHRS, CDR2 YFSETQ. The V end was cut by 8 bases, the J end by 15 bases, with 20 bases between.

Only one count was recorded for this clone. V is TRBV2 and J is TRBJ1-2; 8 nucleotides agree with TRBD1. Germline trimming cut 2 bases from V and 3 bases from J; bases unmatched to any gene: 2. The CDR3 spans 14 residues. Germline V lookup: CDR1 SNHLY, CDR2 FYNNEI. The CDR3 coding sequence is TGTGCCAGCAGTGAACAGGGGGCCGACTATGGCTACACCTTC. The encoded protein is CASSEQGADYGYTF.

The J gene is TRBJ1-5, the V gene TRBV28; the D is unclear. CDR3 size: 17 residues. The germline V gene encodes CDR1 MDHEN and CDR2 SYDVKM. V was cut by 0 bases and J by 3 bases, with 15 bases left in between. CDR3 residues: CASSLWSFAGDNQPQHF. The CDR3 region has the DNA TGTGCCAGCAGTTTATGGAGTTTTGCCGGGGACAATCAGCCCCAGCATTTT.

J is TRBJ2-7 and V is TRBV19; 8 bases are shared with TRBD1. The CDR3 runs 15 residues. Germline V lookup: CDR1 LNHDA, CDR2 SQIVND (reference sequence). With 1 base clipped from V and 3 bases from J, the junction kept 5 bases outside the gene matches. DNA of the CDR3: TGTGCCAGTAGTATAGCGGGGGACAGGCTCTACGAGCAGTACTTC. Protein: CASSIAGDRLYEQYF.

The chain recombines TRBV12-5 with TRBJ2-1; D remains ambiguous. Trimming pared 4 bases from V and 0 bases from J, leaving 7 bases between. The CDR3 contains 14 residues. In germline, CDR1 is LGHNT, CDR2 FRNRAP. The CDR3: CASGSGLSYNEQFF. The DNA for the CDR3 is TGTGCTAGTGGTTCCGGTCTCTCCTACAATGAGCAGTTCTTC.

The chain carries TRBV2 and TRBJ2-1; no clear D. V gave up 11 bases and J gave up 0 bases, with 11 bases separating them. The V gene's germline CDR1 is SNHLY and CDR2 FYNNEI. CDR3 length: 13 amino acids. DNA for the CDR3: TGTGCCTCACGCGTTAGCTCCTACAATGAGCAGTTCTTC. This translates into CASRVSSYNEQFF.

The chain couples TRBV5-5 to TRBJ1-6; the D is unclear. Trimming stripped 4 bases from V and 5 bases from J, with 13 bases between. CDR3 length equals 15 residues. In germline, CDR1 is SGHKS, CDR2 YYEKEE (reference sequence). CDR3 sequence: CASSGQSVNNSPLHF. CDR3 bases: TGTGCCAGCAGCGGCCAAAGCGTTAATAATTCACCCCTCCACTTT.

This chain links TRBV6-4 with TRBJ1-1; TRBD1 is a possible D gene (6 bases). This CDR3 is 15 amino acids long. The V end lost 4 bases, the J end lost 4 bases, and 16 bases lay between the germline ends. CDR1 MRHNA and CDR2 SNTAGT come from the germline V gene. The CDR3 here is CASSARGGPGTEAFF. In DNA, the CDR3 is TGTGCCAGCAGTGCACGCGGGGGCCCGGGCACTGAAGCTTTCTTT.

The chain recombines TRBV6-1 with TRBJ2-7; 7 bases match TRBD1. The CDR3 has 15 amino acids. CDR1 and CDR2 (germline): MNHNS, SASEGT. V dropped 3 bases and J dropped 2; count of bases not matched to a gene: 7. The CDR3 DNA follows: TGTGCCAGCAGTGAGCCCGGGACAGTCACCTACGAGCAGTACTTC. The encoded protein is CASSEPGTVTYEQYF.

The rearrangement joins TRBV19 to TRBJ1-3; TRBD1 agrees at 9 bases. CDR3 size: 18 residues. The junction had 7 bases not matched to a gene; V was cut back by 1 base and J by 0 bases. Germline V lookup: CDR1 LNHDA, CDR2 SQIVND (reference sequence). The CDR3 protein is CASSIGPGQGYSGNTIYF. Here the CDR3 DNA reads TGTGCCAGTAGTATAGGGCCGGGACAGGGATACTCTGGAAACACCATATATTTT.

The table lists this clone with a few counts. The chain combines TRBV7-6 with TRBJ2-2; D unresolved. V was cut by 1 base and J by 7 bases, with 13 bases left in between. CDR3 length: 15 amino acids. CDR1 is SGHVS, CDR2 FNYEAQ, per germline. The CDR3 region has the DNA TGTGCCAGCAGCTTAGGGCCGGGTCGCTTCGGGGAGCTGTTTTTT. Residues: CASSLGPGRFGELFF.

This chain connects TRBV2 to TRBJ1-5, with a possible D match to TRBD1 (5 bases). CDR1 and CDR2 from the germline V gene are SNHLY and FYNNEI. The CDR3 has 15 residues. Trimming stripped 6 bases from V and 7 bases from J, with 19 bases between. The CDR3 DNA is TGTGCCAGCAGGGTGATAGGAGGGGACGGACAGCCCCAGCATTTT. It translates to CASRVIGGDGQPQHF.

The V and J genes are TRBV28 and TRBJ1-5, with a tentative D call TRBD1 (5 bases). Germline-derived CDR1 and CDR2 are MDHEN and SYDVKM. Between the trimmed V and J ends, which lost 5 bases and 3 bases, there was a span of 8 bases. The CDR3 has 13 amino acids. The CDR3 reads CASSRQINQPQHF. For the CDR3, the DNA is TGTGCCAGCAGTCGACAGATCAATCAGCCCCAGCATTTT.

The J gene is TRBJ2-3, the V gene TRBV24-1, with 8 bases lining up with TRBD2. The length of the CDR3 is 14 residues. The ends lost 8 bases at V and 0 bases at J; junction bases unmatched: 3. Per the germline V gene, CDR1 is KGHDR and CDR2 is SFDVKD. The DNA of the CDR3 is TGTGCCACCAACCCGGGAGGGAGCACAGATACGCAGTATTTT. It translates to CATNPGGSTDTQYF.

The chain has TRBV6-5 and TRBJ1-6, with 10 bases lining up with TRBD1. Trimming removed 5 bases from V and 7 bases from J; junction bases left unmatched: 5. The CDR3 has 15 amino acids. Germline V lookup: CDR1 MNHEY, CDR2 SVGAGI. CDR3 in DNA: TGTGCCAGCAGTAGCCGGGACAGGGGAAATTCACCCCTCCACTTT. The encoded protein is CASSSRDRGNSPLHF.

The chain joins TRBV7-9 to TRBJ2-2; D possibly corresponds to TRBD2 (6 bases). The germline CDR1 and CDR2 sequences are SEHNR and FQNEAQ (reference sequence). There are 16 residues in the CDR3. V was shortened by 5 bases and J by 4 bases, with 17 bases between the two germline ends. The DNA for the CDR3 is TGTGCCAGCAGCGCCTCACCGGGACTTTCCACCGGGGAGCTGTTTTTT. It codes for CASSASPGLSTGELFF.

The chain couples TRBV4-1 to TRBJ1-3, with D uncertain. The length of the CDR3 is 16 residues. V was cut by 0 bases and J by 0 bases, with 9 bases left in between. Germline CDR1 MGHRA, CDR2 YSYEKL. CDR3: CASSQESAYSGNTIYF. In DNA form, the CDR3 reads TGCGCCAGCAGCCAAGAGTCAGCGTACTCTGGAAACACCATATATTTT.

The genes are TRBV6-1 and TRBJ2-3; 8 bases line up with TRBD1. V lost 2 bases, J lost 2 bases, and 6 bases stayed unmatched. Germline CDR1 and CDR2: MNHNS and SASEGT. This CDR3 is 16 amino acids long. The CDR3 coding sequence is TGTGCCAGCAGTGAATCCCACAGGGGGGCCACAGATACGCAGTATTTT. Translated, it gives CASSESHRGATDTQYF.